The sequence of this T cell receptor beta chain was determined in a study of cytomegalovirus exposure and HLA in healthy donors. Study results and caveats: In the analysis, some V segments, TRBV6-2 and TRBV6-3 included, were excluded as indistinguishable. Most sequenced TCRs were rare (though some public TCRs occurred in many donors). Several of the most significant clusters were apparently associated with common viral pathogens in a later analysis.

Primers for the PCR totalled 60 Vbeta and 13 Jbeta. The assay was immunoSEQ multiplex PCR, and TCRdb's table has in-frame clones only and misses some. This sample has about 59,000 clones; 80% occur once, and the top ten carry nearly 4%. Comment on this clone: Its antigen is still unknown.

V lost 4 bases, J lost 2 bases, and 10 bases stayed unmatched. CDR1 is SGDLS and CDR2 is YYNGEE in the germline V gene. CDR3 size: 16 residues. Sequencing was carried out using PBMCs. This TCR came from a woman between 35 and 50 years old in good health and CMV-seronegative. This chain uses TRBV9 with TRBJ2-5; 8 bases match TRBD2. The CDR3 is CASSPGGQGRQETQYF. In DNA, the CDR3 is TGTGCCAGCAGCCCGGGGGGGCAGGGACGGCAAGAGACCCAGTACTTC.